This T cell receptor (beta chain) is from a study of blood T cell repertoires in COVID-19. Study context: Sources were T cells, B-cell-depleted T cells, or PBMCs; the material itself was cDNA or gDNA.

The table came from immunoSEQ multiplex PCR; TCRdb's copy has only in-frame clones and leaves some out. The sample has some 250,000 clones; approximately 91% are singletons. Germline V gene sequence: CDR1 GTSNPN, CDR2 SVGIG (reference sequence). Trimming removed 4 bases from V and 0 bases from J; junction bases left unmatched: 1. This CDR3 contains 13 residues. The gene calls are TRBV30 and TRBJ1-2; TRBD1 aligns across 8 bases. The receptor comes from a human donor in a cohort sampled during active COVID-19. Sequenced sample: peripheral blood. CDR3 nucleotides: TGTGCCTGGACGGGACAGGCTAACTATGGCTACACCTTC. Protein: CAWTGQANYGYTF.